This entry features one T cell receptor beta chain sequence. The sample is drawn from a study of T cell changes during pregnancy in multiple sclerosis. Produced via immunoSEQ multiplex PCR; TCRdb's table is partial and in-frame only. The sample yields about 67,000 clones, approximately 92% seen once. This TCR came from a female donor in good health, enrolled as a control in a pregnancy study. The specimen comprised peripheral blood, sampled in the second trimester of pregnancy.

The CDR3 reads CASSIGLIGNEQFF. The CDR3 region has the DNA TGTGCCAGTAGTATCGGACTAATCGGTAATGAGCAGTTCTTC. The chain joins TRBV19 to TRBJ2-1; D is perhaps TRBD2 (6 bases). Per the germline V gene, CDR1 is LNHDA and CDR2 is SQIVND (reference sequence). Trimming left V 3 bases short and J 7 bases short, with 13 bases between. The CDR3 has 14 amino acids.